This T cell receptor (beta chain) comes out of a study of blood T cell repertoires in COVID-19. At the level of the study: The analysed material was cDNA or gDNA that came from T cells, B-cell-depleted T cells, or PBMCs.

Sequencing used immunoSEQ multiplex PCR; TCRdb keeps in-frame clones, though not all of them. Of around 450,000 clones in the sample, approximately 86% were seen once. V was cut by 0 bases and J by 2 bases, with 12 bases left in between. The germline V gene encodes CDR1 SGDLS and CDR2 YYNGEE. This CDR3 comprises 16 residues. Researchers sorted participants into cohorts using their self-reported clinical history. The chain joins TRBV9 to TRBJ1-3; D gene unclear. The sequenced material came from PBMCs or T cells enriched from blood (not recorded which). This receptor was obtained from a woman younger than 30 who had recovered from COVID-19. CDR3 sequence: CASSVGDGGTGNTIYF. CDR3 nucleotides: TGTGCCAGCAGCGTAGGAGATGGAGGAACTGGAAACACCATATATTTT.